This T cell receptor (beta chain) was identified in a study of control samples from healthy donors and cancer patients. Sequencing was performed with immunoSEQ multiplex PCR; in TCRdb, only in-frame clones are kept and a portion is missing. Among approximately 100,000 clones listed, just over 85% were seen once. V dropped 1 base and J dropped 4 bases, with 9 bases sitting between them. The CDR3 extends over 15 amino acids. CDR1 and CDR2 (germline): SGDLS, YYNGEE. Specimen: blood. The J gene is TRBJ2-6, the V gene TRBV9; no clear D. The source of this sequence is a man under 40 in good health. The CDR3 DNA is TGTGCCAGCAGCGTATACGGTCTGGGGGCCAACGTCCTGACTTTC. Translation gives CASSVYGLGANVLTF.